This TCR beta chain comes out of a study of blood T cell repertoires in COVID-19. In the authors' workflow: Reference gene primers were amplified, and this amplification served to estimate nucleated cell counts. The assay was immunoSEQ multiplex PCR, and TCRdb's table has in-frame clones only and misses some. The V and J calls and clone size come from that table; D and trimming were worked out from the DNA. The sample lists around 130,000 clones, 75% to 90% occurring once. The V end was cut by 0 bases, the J end by 4 bases, with 7 bases between. CDR3 length equals 13 residues. CDR1 is MNHEY, CDR2 SVGAGI, per germline. Grouping used clinical history reported by participants in a survey and questionnaire. Two negative PCRs, clearance, or symptom resolution were required of recovered Cohort 3 donors.

The specimen sequenced was PBMCs or T cells enriched from blood (not recorded which). This clonotype originated in a man under 40 who had recovered from COVID-19. The V and J genes are TRBV6-5 and TRBJ2-7; D remains ambiguous. Here the CDR3 DNA reads TGTGCCAGCAGTTACTCGTCCCTTTACGAGCAGTACTTC. Translation gives CASSYSSLYEQYF.